This TCR beta chain derives from a study of cytomegalovirus exposure and HLA in healthy donors. Findings and caveats of the study: The dataset shows that most TCR sequences were rare, while some public TCRs occurred in many donors. For cytomegalovirus status, the classifier reportedly gave diagnoses with high specificity and sensitivity.

These donors were members of the roughly 120-subject validation cohort, a group separate from the approximately 680-subject first cohort. Produced via immunoSEQ multiplex PCR; TCRdb's table is partial and in-frame only. The table has roughly 220,000 clones, around nine tenths seen once. In this sample, this clone turned up many times. The antigen is not known. Germline lookup yields CDR1 LNHDA and CDR2 SQIVND (reference sequence). There are 16 residues in the CDR3. Trimming removed 3 bases from V and 4 bases from J, with 17 bases in between. The sequence derives from a woman younger than 35 in good health and CMV-seronegative. This chain joins TRBV19 and TRBJ2-3, with no clear D. The specimen was PBMCs. DNA of the CDR3: TGTGCCAGTAGTATCGGTCCCCAACAGATCCCAGATACGCAGTATTTT. It codes for CASSIGPQQIPDTQYF. The full variable domain, its missing parts supplied by reference TRBV19 and TRBJ2-3, is DGGITQSPKYLFRKEGQNVTLSCEQNLNHDAMYWYRQDPGQGLRLIYYSQIVNDFQKGDIAEGYSVSREKKESFPLTVTSAQKNPTAFYLCASSIGPQQIPDTQYFGPGTRLTVL.